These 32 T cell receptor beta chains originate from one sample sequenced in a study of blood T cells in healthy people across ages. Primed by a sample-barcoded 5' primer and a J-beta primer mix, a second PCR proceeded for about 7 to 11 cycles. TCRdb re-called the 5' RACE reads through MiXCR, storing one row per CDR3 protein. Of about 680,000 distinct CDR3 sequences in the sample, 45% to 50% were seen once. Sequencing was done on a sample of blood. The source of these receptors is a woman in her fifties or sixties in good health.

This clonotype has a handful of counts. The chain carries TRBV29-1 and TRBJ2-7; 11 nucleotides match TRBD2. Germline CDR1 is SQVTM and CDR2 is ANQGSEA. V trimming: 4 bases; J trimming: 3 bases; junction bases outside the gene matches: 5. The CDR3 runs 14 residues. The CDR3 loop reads CSVAGTSGFYEQYF. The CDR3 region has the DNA TGCAGCGTTGCAGGGACTAGCGGTTTCTACGAGCAGTACTTC.

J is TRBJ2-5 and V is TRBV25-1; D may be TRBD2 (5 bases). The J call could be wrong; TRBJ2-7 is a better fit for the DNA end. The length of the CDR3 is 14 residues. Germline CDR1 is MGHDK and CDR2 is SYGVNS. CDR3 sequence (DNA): TGTGCCAGCGCCCAAGGCGGGTCCTTATACGAGCAGTACTTC. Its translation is CASAQGGSLYEQYF.

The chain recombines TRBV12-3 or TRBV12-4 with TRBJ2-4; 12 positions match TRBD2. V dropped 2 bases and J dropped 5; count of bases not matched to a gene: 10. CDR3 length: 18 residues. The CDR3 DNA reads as TGTGCCAGCAGTTTAACACTAGCGGGAGGTTGGGGTGAAAACATTCAGTACTTC. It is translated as CASSLTLAGGWGENIQYF.

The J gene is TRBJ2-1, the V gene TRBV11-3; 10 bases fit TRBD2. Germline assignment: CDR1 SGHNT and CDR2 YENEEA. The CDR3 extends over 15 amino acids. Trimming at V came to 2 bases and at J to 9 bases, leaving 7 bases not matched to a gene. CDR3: CASSLSSGRGAEQFF. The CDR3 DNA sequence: TGTGCCAGCAGCTTATCTAGCGGGAGAGGGGCTGAGCAGTTCTTC.

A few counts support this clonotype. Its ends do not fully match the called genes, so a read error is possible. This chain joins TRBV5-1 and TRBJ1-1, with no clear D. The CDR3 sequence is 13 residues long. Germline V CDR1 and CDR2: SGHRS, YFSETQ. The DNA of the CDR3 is TGTGCCAGCAGTCTCGGATCGAACACTGAAGCTTTCTTT. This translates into CASSLGSNTEAFF.

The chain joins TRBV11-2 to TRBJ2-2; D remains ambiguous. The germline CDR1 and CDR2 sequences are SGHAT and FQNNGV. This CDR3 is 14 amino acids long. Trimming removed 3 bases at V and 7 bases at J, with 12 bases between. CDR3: CASSLTAFSGELFF. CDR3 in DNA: TGTGCCAGCAGCTTGACCGCGTTTAGCGGGGAGCTGTTTTTT.

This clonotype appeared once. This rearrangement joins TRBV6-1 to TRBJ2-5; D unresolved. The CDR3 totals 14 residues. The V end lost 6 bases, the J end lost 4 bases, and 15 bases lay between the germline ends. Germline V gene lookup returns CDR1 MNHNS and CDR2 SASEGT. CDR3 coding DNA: TGTGCCAGCAGGAAGGGCAGCTCAGGAGAGACCCAGTACTTC. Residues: CASRKGSSGETQYF.

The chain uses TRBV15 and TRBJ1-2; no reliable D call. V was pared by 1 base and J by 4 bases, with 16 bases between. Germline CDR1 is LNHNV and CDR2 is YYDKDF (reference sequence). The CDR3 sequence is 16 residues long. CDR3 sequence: CATSRGRSGVGYGYTF. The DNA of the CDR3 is TGTGCCACCAGCAGAGGGAGGTCCGGGGTCGGCTATGGCTACACCTTC.

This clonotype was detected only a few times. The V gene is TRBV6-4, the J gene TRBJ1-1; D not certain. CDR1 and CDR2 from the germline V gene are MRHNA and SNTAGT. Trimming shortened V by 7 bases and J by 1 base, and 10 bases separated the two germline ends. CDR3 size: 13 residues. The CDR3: CASKRDKNTEAFF. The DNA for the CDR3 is TGTGCCAGCAAAAGGGATAAGAACACTGAAGCTTTCTTT.

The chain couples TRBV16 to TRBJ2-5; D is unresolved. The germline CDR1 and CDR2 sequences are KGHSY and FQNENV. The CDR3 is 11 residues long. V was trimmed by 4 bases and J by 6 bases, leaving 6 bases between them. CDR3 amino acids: CASSLRQTQYF. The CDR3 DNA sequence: TGTGCCAGCAGCCTCCGGCAGACCCAGTACTTC.

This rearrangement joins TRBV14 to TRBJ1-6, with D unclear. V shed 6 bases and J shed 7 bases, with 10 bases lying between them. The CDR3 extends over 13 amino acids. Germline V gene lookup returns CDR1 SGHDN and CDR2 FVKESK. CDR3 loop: CASSLRTNSPLHF. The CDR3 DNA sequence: TGTGCCAGCAGTCTTCGGACGAATTCACCCCTCCACTTT.

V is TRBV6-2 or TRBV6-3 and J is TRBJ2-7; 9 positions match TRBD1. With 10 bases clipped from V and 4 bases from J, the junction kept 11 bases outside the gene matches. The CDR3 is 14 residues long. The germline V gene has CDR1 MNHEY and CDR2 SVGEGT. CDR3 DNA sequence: TGTGCCACCGGAAACAGGGGGCTCGCTTACGAGCAGTACTTC. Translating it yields CATGNRGLAYEQYF.

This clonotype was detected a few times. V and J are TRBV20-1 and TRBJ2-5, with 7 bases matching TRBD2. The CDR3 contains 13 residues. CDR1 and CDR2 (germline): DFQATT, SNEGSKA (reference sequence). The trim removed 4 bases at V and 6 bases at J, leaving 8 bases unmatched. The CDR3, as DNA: TGCAGTGCTAACGTTGCGGGAGTACAGACCCAGTACTTC. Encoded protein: CSANVAGVQTQYF.

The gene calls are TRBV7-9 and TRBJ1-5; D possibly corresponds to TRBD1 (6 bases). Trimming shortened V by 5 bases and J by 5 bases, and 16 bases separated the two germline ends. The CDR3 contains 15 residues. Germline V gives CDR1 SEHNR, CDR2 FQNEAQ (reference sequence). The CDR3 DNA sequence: TGTGCCAGCAGCCCCATAGGGGGGGCCGATCAGCCCCAGCATTTT. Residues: CASSPIGGADQPQHF.

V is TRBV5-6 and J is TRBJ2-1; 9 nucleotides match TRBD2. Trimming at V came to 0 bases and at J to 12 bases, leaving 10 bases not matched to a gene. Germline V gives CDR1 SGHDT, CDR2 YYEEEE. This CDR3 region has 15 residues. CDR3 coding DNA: TGTGCCAGCAGCTTGGCACTAGCGGGCAGCCTTGGGCAGTTCTTC. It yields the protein CASSLALAGSLGQFF.

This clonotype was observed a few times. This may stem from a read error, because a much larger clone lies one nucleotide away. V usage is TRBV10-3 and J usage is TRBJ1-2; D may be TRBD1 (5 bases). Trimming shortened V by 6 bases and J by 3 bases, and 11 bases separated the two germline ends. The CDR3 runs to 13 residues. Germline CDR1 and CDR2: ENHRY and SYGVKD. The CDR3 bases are TGTGCCATCAGGGACTTAGGGGACTATGGCTACACCTTC. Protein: CAIRDLGDYGYTF.

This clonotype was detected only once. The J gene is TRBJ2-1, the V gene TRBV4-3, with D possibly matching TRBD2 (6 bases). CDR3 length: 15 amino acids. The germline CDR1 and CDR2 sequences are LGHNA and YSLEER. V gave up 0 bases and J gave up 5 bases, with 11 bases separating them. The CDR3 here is CASSQEAGRNNEQFF. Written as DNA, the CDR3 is TGCGCCAGCAGCCAAGAGGCGGGAAGGAACAATGAGCAGTTCTTC.

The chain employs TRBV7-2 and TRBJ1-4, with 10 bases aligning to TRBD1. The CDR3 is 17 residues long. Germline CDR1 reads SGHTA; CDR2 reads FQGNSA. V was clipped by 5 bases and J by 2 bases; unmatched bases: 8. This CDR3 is CASSRVPGQGTNEKLFF. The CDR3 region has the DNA TGTGCCAGCAGCCGGGTCCCGGGACAGGGGACTAATGAAAAACTGTTTTTT.

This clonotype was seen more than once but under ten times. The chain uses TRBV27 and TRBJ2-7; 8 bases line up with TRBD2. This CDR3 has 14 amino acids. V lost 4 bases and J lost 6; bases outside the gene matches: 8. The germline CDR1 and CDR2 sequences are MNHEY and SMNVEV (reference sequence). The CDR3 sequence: CASSSWREALEQYF. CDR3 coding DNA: TGTGCCAGCAGTTCATGGCGGGAGGCCCTCGAGCAGTACTTC.

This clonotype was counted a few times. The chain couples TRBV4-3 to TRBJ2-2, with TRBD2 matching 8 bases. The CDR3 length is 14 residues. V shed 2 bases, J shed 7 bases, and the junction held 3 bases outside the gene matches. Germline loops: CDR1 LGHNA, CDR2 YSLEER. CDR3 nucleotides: TGCGCCAGCAGCCAACAAGGGACTAGCGGGGAGCTGTTTTTT. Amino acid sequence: CASSQQGTSGELFF.

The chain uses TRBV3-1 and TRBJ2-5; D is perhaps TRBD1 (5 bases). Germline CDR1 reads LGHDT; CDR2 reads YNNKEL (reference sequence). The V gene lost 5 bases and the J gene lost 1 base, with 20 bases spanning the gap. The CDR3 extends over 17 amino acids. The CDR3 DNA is TGTGCCAGCAGCTTCCCTATCCCCGACAGACCCCAAGAGACCCAGTACTTC. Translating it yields CASSFPIPDRPQETQYF.

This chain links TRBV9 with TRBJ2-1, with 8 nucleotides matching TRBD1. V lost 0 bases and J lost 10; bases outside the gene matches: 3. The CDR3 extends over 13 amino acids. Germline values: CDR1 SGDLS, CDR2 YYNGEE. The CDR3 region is CASSVGTGWEQFF. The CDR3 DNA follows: TGTGCCAGCAGCGTAGGGACAGGGTGGGAGCAGTTCTTC.

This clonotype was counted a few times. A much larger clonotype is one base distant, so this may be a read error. The CDR3 DNA reads TGTGCCAGCAGCTCCCGGACTAGCCGGAACTCCTACAATGAGCAGTACTTC. This translates into CASSSRTSRNSYNEQYF. The V call is TRBV7-9, the J call TRBJ2-7, with 8 bases aligning to TRBD2. The J segment lost 7 bases and the V segment lost 4 bases, leaving 18 bases of the junction unmatched. CDR3 length: 17 residues. Germline CDR1 is SEHNR and CDR2 is FQNEAQ (reference sequence).

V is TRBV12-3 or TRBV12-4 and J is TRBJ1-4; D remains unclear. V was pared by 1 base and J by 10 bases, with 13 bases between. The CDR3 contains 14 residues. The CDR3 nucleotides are TGTGCCAGCAGTTTAGGGGTGGTCCAGACAAAACTGTTTTTT. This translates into CASSLGVVQTKLFF.

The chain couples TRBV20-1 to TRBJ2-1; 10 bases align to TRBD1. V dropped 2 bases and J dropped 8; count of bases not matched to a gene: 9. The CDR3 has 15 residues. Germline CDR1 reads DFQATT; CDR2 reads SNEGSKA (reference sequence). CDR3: CSARSGTGVVDEQFF. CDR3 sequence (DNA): TGCAGTGCTAGATCTGGGACAGGGGTGGTGGATGAGCAGTTCTTC.

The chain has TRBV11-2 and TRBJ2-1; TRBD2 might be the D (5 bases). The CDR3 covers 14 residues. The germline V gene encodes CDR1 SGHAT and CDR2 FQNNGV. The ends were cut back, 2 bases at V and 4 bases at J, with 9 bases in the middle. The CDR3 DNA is TGTGCCAGCAGCTTAACCCCGGGGTACAATGAGCAGTTCTTC. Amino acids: CASSLTPGYNEQFF.

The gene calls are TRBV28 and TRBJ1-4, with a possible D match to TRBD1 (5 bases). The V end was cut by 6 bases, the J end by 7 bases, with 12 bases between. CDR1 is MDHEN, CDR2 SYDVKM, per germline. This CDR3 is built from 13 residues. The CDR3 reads CASRRRGTEKLFF. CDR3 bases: TGTGCCAGCAGACGTAGAGGGACTGAAAAACTGTTTTTT. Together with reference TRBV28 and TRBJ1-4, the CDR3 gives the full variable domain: DVKVTQSSRYLVKRTGEKVFLECVQDMDHENMFWYRQDPGLGLRLIYFSYDVKMKEKGDIPEGYSVSREKKERFSLILESASTNQTSMYLCASRRRGTEKLFFGSGTQLSVL.

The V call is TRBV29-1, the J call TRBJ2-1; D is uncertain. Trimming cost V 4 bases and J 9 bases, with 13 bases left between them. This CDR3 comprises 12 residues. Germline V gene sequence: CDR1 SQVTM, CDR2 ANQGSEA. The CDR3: CSVGSFSAEQFF. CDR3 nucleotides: TGCAGCGTTGGAAGTTTCTCCGCTGAGCAGTTCTTC.

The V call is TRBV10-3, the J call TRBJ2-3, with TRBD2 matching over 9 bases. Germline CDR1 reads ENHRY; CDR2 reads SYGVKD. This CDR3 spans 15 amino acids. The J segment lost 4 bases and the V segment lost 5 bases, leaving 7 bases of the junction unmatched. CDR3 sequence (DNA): TGTGCCATCAGTCCGACTAGCGGTTTATCAGATACGCAGTATTTT. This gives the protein CAISPTSGLSDTQYF.

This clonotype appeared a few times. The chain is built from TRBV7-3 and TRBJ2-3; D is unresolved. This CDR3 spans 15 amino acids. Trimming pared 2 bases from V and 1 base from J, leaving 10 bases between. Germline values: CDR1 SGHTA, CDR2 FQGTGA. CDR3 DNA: TGTGCCAGCAGCTTAGGTCGGTCCCGCACAGATACGCAGTATTTT. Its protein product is CASSLGRSRTDTQYF.

The chain's CDR3 is CAINAGVYGTEAFF. CDR3 nucleotide sequence: TGTGCCATCAACGCCGGGGTTTACGGCACTGAAGCTTTCTTT. This sequence joins TRBV10-3 and TRBJ1-1; D gene unclear. CDR1 and CDR2 (germline): ENHRY, SYGVKD. The V gene lost 7 bases and the J gene lost 4 bases, with 16 bases spanning the gap. The length of the CDR3 is 14 residues.

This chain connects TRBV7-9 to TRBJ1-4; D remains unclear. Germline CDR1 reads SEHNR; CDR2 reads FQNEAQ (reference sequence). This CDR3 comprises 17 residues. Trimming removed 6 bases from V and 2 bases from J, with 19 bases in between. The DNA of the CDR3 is TGTGCCAGCAGACAAACGTTCGGGGATGTCACTAATGAAAAACTGTTTTTT. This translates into CASRQTFGDVTNEKLFF.